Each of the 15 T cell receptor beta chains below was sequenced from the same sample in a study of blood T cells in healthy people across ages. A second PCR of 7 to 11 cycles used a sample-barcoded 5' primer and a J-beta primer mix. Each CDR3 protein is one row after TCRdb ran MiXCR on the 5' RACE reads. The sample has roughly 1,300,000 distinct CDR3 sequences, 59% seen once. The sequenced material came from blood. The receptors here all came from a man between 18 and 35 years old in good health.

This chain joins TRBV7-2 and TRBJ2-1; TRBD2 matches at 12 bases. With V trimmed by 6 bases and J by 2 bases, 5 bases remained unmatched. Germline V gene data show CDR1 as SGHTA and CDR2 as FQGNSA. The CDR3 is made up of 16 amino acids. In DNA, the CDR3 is TGTGCCAGCAGTCGACTAGCGGGGGTAGCCTACAATGAGCAGTTCTTC. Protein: CASSRLAGVAYNEQFF.

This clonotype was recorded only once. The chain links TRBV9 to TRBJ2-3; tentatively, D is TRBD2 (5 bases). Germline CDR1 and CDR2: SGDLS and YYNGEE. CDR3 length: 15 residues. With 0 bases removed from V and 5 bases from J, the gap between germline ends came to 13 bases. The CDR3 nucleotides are TGTGCCAGCAGCGTAGACCTCCCTGCGGGAGATACGCAGTATTTT. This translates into CASSVDLPAGDTQYF.

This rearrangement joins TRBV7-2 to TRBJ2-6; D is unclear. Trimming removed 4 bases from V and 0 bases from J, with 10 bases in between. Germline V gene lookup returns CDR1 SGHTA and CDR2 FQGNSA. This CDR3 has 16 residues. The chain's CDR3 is CASSYIDRSGANVLTF. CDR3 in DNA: TGTGCCAGCAGCTACATCGACCGCTCTGGGGCCAACGTCCTGACTTTC.

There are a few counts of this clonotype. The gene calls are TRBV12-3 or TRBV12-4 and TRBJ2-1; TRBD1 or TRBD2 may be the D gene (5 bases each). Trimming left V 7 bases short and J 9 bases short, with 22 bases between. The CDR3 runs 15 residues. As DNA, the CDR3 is TGTGCCAGCATTAACCGGGACCCCGGGATTGGTGAGCAGTTCTTC. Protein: CASINRDPGIGEQFF.

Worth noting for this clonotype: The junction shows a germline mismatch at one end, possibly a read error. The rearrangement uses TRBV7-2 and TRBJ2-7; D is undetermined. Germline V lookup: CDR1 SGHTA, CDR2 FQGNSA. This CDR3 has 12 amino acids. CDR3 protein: CVSSPSVREQYF. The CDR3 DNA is TGTGTCAGCAGCCCTTCAGTCAGGGAGCAGTACTTC.

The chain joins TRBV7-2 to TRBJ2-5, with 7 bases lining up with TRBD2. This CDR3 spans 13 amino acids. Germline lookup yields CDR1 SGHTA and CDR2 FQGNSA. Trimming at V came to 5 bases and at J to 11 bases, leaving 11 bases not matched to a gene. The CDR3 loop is CASSQRGGGEQYF. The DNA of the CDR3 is TGTGCCAGCAGCCAACGAGGCGGGGGAGAGCAGTACTTC.

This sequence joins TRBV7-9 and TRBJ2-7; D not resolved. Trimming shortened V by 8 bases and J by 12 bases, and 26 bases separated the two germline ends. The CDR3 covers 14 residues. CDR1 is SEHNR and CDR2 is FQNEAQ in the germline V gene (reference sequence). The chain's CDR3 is CASSHSNSYEQWYF. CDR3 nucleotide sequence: TGTGCCAGCTCCCATAGCAACTCCTACGAGCAGTGGTACTTC.

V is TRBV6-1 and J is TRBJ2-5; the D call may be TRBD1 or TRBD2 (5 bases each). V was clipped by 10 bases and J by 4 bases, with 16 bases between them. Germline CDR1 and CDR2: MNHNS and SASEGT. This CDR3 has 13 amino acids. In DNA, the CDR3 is TGTGCCACCTCCGGGACCACCCCAGAGACCCAGTACTTC. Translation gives CATSGTTPETQYF.

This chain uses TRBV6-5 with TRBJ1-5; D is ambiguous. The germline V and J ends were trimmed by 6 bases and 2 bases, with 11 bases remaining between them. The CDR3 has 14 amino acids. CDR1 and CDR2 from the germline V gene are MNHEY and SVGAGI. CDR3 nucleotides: TGTGCCAGCAGCTTCAATGAGGGCAATCAGCCCCAGCATTTT. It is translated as CASSFNEGNQPQHF.

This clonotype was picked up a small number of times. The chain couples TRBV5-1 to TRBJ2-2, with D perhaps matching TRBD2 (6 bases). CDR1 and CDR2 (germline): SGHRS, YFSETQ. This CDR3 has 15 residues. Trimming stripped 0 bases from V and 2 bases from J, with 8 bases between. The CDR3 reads CASSLGSGNTGELFF. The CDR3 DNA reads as TGCGCCAGCAGCTTGGGTAGCGGAAACACCGGGGAGCTGTTTTTT.

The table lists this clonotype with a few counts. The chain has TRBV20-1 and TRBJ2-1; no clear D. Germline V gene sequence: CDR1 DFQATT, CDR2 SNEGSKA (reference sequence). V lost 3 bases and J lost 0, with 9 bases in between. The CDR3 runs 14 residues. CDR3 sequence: CSARTGSSYNEQFF. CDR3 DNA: TGCAGTGCTAGGACCGGCAGCTCCTACAATGAGCAGTTCTTC.

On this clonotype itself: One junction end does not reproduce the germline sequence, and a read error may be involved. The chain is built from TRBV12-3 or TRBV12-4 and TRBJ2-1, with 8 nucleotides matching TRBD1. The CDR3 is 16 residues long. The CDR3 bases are TGTACCAGCAGGGGCACCGGGACAGGAGTTTACAATGAGCAGTTCTTC. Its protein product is CTSRGTGTGVYNEQFF.

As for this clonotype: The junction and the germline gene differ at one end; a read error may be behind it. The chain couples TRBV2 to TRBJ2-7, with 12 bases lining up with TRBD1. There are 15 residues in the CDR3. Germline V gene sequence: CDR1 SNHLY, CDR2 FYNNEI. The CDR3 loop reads CASRDGTGGSDEQYF. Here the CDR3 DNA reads TGTGCCAGCAGAGATGGGACAGGGGGCTCCGACGAGCAGTACTTC.

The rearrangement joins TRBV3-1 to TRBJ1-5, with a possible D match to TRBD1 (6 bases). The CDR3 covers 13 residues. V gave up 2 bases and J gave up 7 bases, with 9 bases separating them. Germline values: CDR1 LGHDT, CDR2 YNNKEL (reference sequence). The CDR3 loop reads CASSQTGYQPQHF. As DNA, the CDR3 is TGTGCCAGCAGCCAAACAGGGTACCAGCCCCAGCATTTT. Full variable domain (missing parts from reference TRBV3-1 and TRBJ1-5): DTAVSQTPKYLVTQMGNDKSIKCEQNLGHDTMYWYKQDSKKFLKIMFSYNNKELIINETVPNRFSPKSPDKAHLNLHINSLELGDSAVYFCASSQTGYQPQHFGDGTRLSIL.

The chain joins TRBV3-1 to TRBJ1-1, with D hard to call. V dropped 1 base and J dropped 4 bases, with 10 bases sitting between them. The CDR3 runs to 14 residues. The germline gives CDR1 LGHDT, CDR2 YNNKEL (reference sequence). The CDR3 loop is CASSQVREGTEAFF. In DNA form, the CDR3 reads TGTGCCAGCAGCCAAGTAAGGGAAGGCACTGAAGCTTTCTTT.